The text below deals with one T cell receptor beta chain. Antigen unknown. This sample was included in a study of T-cell memory formation after mild COVID-19. Findings and limits, study-wide: Pre-infection memory held some responding clones, suggesting pre-existing cross-reactive T cells responded. Day 15 to 85 contracting clones showed balanced CD4/CD8; day 15 to 37 expanders favored CD4+.

This CDR3 has 15 residues. With V trimmed by 3 bases and J by 2 bases, 5 bases remained unmatched. Germline V lookup: CDR1 SGHTA, CDR2 FQGNSA. Constant-segment primers and 5'RACE yielded cDNA libraries for TCR alpha and TCR beta, each carrying sample barcodes and UMIs. Each CDR3 protein is one row after TCRdb ran MiXCR on the 5' RACE reads. The table records about 250,000 distinct CDR3 sequences, 16% of them present only once. This TCR was sampled from a young man who had mild COVID-19 (a few samples of this study predate the infection). Cell type and time point are not known. Sequencing was done on a sample of PBMCs or a T cell subset sorted from them (not recorded which). The rearrangement uses TRBV7-2 and TRBJ2-7; TRBD1 agrees at 9 bases. CDR3 sequence (DNA): TGTGCCAGCAGCTTCGTACAGGGGGCCACCTACGAGCAGTACGTC. Translating gives CASSFVQGATYEQYV.